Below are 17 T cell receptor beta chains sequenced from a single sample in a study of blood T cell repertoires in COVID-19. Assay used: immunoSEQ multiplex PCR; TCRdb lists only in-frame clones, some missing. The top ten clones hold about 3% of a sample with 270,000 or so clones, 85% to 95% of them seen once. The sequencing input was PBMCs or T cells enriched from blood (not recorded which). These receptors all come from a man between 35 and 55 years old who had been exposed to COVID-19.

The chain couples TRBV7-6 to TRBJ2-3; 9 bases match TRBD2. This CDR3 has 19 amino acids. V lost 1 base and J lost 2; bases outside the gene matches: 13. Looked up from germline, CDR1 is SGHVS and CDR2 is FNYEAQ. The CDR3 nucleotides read TGTGCCAGCAGCTTAGTGTGGACTAGCGCCCTTAACCCCACAGATACGCAGTATTTT. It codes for CASSLVWTSALNPTDTQYF.

CDR3 residues: CASSPGLQTYNEQFF. CDR3 sequence (DNA): TGTGCCAGCAGCCCGGGACTCCAGACCTACAATGAGCAGTTCTTC. The chain recombines TRBV11-3 with TRBJ2-1; perhaps TRBD2 as D (6 bases). Germline loops: CDR1 SGHNT, CDR2 YENEEA. The ends were cut back, 5 bases at V and 2 bases at J, with 13 bases in the middle. This CDR3 region has 15 residues. Based on the CDR3 plus reference TRBV11-3 and TRBJ2-1, the full variable domain is EAGVVQSPRYKIIEKKQPVAFWCNPISGHNTLYWYLQNLGQGPELLIRYENEEAVDDSQLPKDRFSAERLKGVDSTLKIQPAELGDSAVYLCASSPGLQTYNEQFFGPGTRLTVL.

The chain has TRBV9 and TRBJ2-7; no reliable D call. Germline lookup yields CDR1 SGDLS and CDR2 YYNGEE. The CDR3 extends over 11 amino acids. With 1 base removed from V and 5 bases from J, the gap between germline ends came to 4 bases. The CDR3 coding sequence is TGTGCCAGCAGCGTAATTAACGAGCAGTACTTC. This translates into CASSVINEQYF.

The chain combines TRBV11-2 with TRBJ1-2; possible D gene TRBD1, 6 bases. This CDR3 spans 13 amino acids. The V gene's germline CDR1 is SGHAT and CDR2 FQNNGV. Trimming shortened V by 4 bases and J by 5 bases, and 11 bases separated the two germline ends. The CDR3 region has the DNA TGTGCCAGCAGCTCCACTGGACAGTATGGCTACACCTTC. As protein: CASSSTGQYGYTF.

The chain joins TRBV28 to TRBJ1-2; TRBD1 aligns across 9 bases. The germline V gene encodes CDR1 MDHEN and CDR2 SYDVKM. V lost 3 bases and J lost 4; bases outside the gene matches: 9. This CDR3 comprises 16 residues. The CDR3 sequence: CASSLAGTGIGYGYTF. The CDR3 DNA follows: TGTGCCAGCAGTTTGGCCGGGACAGGGATAGGCTATGGCTACACCTTC.

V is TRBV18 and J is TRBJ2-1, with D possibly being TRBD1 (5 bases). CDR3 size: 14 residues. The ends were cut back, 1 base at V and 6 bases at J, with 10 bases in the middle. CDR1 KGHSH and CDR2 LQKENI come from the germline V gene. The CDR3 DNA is TGTGCCAGCTCACCACTACAGGCCCCCAATGAGCAGTTCTTC. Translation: CASSPLQAPNEQFF.

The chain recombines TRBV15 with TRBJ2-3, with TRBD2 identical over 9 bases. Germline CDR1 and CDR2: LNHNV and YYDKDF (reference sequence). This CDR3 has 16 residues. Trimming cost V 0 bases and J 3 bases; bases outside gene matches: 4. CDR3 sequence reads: CATSRDRAGGTDTQYF. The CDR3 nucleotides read TGTGCCACCAGCAGAGACCGGGCGGGGGGGACAGATACGCAGTATTTT.

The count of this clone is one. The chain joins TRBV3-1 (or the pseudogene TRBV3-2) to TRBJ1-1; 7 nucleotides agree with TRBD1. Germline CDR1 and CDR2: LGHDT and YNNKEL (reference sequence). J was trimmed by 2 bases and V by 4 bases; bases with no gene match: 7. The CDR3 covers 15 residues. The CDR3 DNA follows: TGTGCCAGCAGCCTTTCAGACAGGGCTAACACTGAAGCTTTCTTT. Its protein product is CASSLSDRANTEAFF.

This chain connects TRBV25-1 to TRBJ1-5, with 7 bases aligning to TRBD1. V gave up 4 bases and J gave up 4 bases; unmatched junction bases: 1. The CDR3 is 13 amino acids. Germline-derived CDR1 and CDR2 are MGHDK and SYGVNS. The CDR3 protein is CASSAGGNQPQHF. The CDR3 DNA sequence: TGTGCCAGCAGTGCAGGGGGGAATCAGCCCCAGCATTTT.

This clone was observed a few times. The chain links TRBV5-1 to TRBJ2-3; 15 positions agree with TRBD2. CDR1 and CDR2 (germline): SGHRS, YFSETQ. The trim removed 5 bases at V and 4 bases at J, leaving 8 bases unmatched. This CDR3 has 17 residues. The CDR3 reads CASRSTGTSGGPDTQYF. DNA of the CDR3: TGCGCCAGCAGGAGTACCGGGACTAGCGGGGGGCCAGATACGCAGTATTTT.

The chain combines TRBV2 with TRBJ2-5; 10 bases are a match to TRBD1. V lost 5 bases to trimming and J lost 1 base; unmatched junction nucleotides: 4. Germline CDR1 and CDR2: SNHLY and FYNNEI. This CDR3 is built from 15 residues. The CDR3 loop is CASSQDRGGQETQYF. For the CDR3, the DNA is TGTGCCAGCAGTCAGGACAGGGGGGGCCAAGAGACCCAGTACTTC.

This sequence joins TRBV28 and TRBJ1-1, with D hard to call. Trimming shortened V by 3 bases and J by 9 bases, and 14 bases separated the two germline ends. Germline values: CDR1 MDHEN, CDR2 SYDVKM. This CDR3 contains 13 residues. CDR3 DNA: TGTGCCAGCAGTTTTAATACCCCTAGGCAAGCTTTCTTT. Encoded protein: CASSFNTPRQAFF. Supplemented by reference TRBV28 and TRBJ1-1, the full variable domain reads DVKVTQSSRYLVKRTGEKVFLECVQDMDHENMFWYRQDPGLGLRLIYFSYDVKMKEKGDIPEGYSVSREKKERFSLILESASTNQTSMYLCASSFNTPRQAFFGQGTRLTVV.

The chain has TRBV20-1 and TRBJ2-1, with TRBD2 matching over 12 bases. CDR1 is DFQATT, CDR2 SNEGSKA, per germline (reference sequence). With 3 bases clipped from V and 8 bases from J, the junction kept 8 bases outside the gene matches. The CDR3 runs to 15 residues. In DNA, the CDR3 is TGCAGTGCTAGTCAACTAGCGGGAGGTGGCTATGAGCAGTTCTTC. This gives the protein CSASQLAGGGYEQFF.

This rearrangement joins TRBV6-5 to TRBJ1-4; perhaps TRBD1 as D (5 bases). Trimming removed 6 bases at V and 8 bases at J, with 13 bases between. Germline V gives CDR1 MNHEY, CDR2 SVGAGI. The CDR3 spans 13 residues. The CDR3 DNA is TGTGCCAGCAGCAGGGTCCTTCGGGAAAAACTGTTTTTT. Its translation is CASSRVLREKLFF.

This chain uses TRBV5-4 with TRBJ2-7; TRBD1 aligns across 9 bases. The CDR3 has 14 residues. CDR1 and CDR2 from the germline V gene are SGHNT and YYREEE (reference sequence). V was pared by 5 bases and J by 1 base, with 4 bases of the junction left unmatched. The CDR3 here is CASRPGTGSYEQYF. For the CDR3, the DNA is TGTGCCAGCAGACCCGGGACAGGGTCCTACGAGCAGTACTTC.

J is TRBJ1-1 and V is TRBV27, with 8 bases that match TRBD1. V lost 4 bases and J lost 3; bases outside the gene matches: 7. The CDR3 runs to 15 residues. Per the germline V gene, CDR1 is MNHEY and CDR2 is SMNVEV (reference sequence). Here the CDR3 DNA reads TGTGCCAGCAGTTCCGACGTGACAGGGGACACTGAAGCTTTCTTT. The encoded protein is CASSSDVTGDTEAFF.

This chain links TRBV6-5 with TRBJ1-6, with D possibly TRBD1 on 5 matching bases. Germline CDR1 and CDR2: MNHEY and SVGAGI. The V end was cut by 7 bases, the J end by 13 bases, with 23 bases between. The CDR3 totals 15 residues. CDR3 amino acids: CASTLDPAGVRPLHF. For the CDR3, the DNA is TGTGCCAGCACCCTCGATCCGGCGGGGGTAAGGCCCCTCCACTTT.